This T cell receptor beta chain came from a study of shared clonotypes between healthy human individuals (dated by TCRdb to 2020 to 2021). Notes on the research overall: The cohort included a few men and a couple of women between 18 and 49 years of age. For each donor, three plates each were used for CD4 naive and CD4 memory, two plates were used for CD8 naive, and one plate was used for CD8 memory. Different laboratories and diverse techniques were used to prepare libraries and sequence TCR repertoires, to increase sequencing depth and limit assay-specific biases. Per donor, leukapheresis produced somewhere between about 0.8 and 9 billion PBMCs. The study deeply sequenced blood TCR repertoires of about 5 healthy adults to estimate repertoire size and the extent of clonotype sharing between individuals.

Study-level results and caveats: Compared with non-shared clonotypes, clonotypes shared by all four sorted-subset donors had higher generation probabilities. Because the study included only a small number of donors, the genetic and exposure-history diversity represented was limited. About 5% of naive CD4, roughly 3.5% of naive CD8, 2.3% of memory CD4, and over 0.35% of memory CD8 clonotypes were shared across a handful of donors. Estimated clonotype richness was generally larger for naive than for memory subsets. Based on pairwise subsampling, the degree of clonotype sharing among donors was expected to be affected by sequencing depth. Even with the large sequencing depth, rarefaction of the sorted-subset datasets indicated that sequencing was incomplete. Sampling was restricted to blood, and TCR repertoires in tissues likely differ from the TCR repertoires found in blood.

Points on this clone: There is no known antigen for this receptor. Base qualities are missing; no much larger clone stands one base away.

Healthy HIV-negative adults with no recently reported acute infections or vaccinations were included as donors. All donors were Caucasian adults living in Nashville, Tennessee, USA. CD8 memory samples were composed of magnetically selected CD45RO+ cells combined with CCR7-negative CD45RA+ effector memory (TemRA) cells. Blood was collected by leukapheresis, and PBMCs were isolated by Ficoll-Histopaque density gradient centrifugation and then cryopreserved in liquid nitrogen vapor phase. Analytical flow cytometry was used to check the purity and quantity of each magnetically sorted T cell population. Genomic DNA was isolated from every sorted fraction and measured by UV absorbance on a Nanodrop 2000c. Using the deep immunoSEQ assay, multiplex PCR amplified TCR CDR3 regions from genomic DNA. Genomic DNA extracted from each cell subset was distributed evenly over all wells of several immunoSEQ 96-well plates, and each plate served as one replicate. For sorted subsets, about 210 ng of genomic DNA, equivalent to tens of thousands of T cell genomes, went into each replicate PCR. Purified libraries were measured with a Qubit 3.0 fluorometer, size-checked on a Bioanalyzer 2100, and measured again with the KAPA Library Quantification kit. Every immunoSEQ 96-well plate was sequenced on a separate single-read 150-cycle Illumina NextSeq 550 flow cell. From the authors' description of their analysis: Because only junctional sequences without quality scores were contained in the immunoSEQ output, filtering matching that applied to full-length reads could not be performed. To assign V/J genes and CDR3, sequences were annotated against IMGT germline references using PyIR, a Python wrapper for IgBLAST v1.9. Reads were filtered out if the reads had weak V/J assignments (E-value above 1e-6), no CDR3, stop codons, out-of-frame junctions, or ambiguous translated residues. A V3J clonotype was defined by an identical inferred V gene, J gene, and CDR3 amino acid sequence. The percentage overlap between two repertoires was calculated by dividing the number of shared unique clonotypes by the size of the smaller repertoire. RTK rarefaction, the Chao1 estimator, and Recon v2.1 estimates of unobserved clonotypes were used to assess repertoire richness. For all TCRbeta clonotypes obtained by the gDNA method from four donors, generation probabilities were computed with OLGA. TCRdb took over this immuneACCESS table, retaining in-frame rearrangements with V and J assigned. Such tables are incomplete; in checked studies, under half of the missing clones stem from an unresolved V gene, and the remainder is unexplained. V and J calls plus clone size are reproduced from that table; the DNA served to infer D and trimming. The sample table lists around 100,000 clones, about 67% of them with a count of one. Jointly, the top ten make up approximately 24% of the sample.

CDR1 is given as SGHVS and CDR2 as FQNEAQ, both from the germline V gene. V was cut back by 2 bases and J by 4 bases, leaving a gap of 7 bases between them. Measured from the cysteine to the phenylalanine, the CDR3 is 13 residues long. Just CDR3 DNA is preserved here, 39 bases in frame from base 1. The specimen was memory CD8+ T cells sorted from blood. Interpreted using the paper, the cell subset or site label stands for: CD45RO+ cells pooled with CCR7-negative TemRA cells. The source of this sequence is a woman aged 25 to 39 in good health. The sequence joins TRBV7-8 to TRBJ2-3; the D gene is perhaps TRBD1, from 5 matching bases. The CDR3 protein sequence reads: CASSLKGSDTQYF. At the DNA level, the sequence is TGTGCCAGCAGCTTAAAGGGGTCAGATACGCAGTATTTT.